This passage covers 22 T cell receptor beta chains from one sample sequenced in a study of blood T cells in healthy people across ages. Combining a sample-barcoded 5' primer with a J-beta primer mix, a second PCR ran for roughly 6 to 11 cycles. MiXCR, run by TCRdb on the 5' RACE reads, gives a single entry per CDR3 protein. The table records around 1.5 million distinct CDR3 sequences, roughly 60% of them present only once. Sequencing used blood. These receptors were obtained from a man between 18 and 35 years old in good health.

This clonotype turned up a few times. The rearrangement uses TRBV20-1 and TRBJ2-3; 14 nucleotides match TRBD2. The length of the CDR3 is 14 residues. The junction had 8 bases not matched to a gene; V was cut back by 8 bases and J by 7 bases. Looked up from germline, CDR1 is DFQATT and CDR2 is SNEGSKA (reference sequence). The DNA for the CDR3 is TGCAGTACCTCCGGGACTAGCGGGAGTAATACGCAGTATTTT. It encodes CSTSGTSGSNTQYF.

The rearrangement uses TRBV25-1 and TRBJ1-1; 9 bases line up with TRBD1. Germline trimming cut 4 bases from V and 10 bases from J; bases unmatched to any gene: 4. Germline CDR1 is MGHDK and CDR2 is SYGVNS. The CDR3 is made up of 12 amino acids. CDR3 nucleotide sequence: TGTGCCAGCAGTGTCCCGGACAGGGGAGCTTTCTTT. This encodes CASSVPDRGAFF.

The rearrangement joins TRBV30 to TRBJ1-2, with unresolved D. Germline CDR1 reads GTSNPN; CDR2 reads SVGIG (reference sequence). The CDR3 spans 12 residues. Trimming stripped 4 bases from V and 4 bases from J, with 10 bases between. For the CDR3, the DNA is TGTGCCTGGAATGGGGTGAGCTATGGCTACACCTTC. Its translation is CAWNGVSYGYTF.

The V call is TRBV5-1, the J call TRBJ2-2; possible D gene TRBD1, 6 bases. Germline lookup yields CDR1 SGHRS and CDR2 YFSETQ. The V gene lost 4 bases and the J gene lost 6 bases, with 13 bases spanning the gap. The CDR3 contains 14 residues. The CDR3 loop is CASSQARGPGELFF. CDR3 DNA: TGCGCCAGCAGCCAGGCCAGGGGTCCCGGGGAGCTGTTTTTT.

CDR3 residues: CASSLGVSLRPQHF. For the CDR3, the DNA is TGTGCCAGCAGTTTGGGTGTTAGTCTTCGGCCCCAGCATTTT. V usage is TRBV6-2 or TRBV6-3 and J usage is TRBJ1-5; D is undetermined. CDR1 MNHEY and CDR2 SVGEGT come from the germline V gene. V lost 4 bases, J lost 9 bases, and 16 bases lay in between. The CDR3 has 14 amino acids.

J is TRBJ1-1 and V is TRBV5-1, with D possibly TRBD1 on 5 matching bases. Looked up from germline, CDR1 is SGHRS and CDR2 is YFSETQ. Trimming stripped 4 bases from V and 0 bases from J, with 10 bases between. The CDR3 is 14 amino acids. The CDR3 sequence is CASSIQGMNTEAFF. The CDR3 coding sequence is TGCGCCAGCAGCATCCAGGGTATGAACACTGAAGCTTTCTTT.

This clonotype was observed many times. The chain uses TRBV27 and TRBJ1-6; 7 bases align to TRBD1. Per the germline V gene, CDR1 is MNHEY and CDR2 is SMNVEV (reference sequence). The CDR3 consists of 14 residues. The junction had 5 bases not matched to a gene; V was cut back by 3 bases and J by 9 bases. CDR3 loop: CASSFPGGSSPLHF. The DNA for the CDR3 is TGTGCCAGCAGTTTCCCAGGGGGAAGTTCACCCCTCCACTTT.

This clonotype was observed a handful of times. The chain has TRBV20-1 and TRBJ2-1; no clear D. This CDR3 contains 14 residues. V dropped 3 bases and J dropped 0 bases, with 9 bases sitting between them. Germline V CDR1 and CDR2: DFQATT, SNEGSKA (reference sequence). The CDR3 DNA is TGCAGTGCTAGTTGGGTGGGCTCCTACAATGAGCAGTTCTTC. Its translation: CSASWVGSYNEQFF.

The chain employs TRBV7-2 and TRBJ2-1; D gene ambiguous. The CDR3 length is 15 residues. V was pared by 5 bases and J by 8 bases, with 19 bases between. Looked up from germline, CDR1 is SGHTA and CDR2 is FQGNSA. The CDR3 protein is CASSPGPLHWDEQFF. The CDR3 DNA reads TGTGCCAGCAGCCCCGGGCCACTACATTGGGATGAGCAGTTCTTC.

This clonotype was seen a few times. The rearrangement links TRBV7-9 to TRBJ2-1, with no clear D. Trimming took off 1 base at V and 8 bases at J, with 15 bases between the two ends. Per germline, CDR1 SEHNR and CDR2 FQNEAQ (reference sequence). The CDR3 is 15 residues long. Written as DNA, the CDR3 is TGTGCCAGCAGCTTAGGACTCACATTCGTCGATGAGCAGTTCTTC. It codes for CASSLGLTFVDEQFF.

This chain uses TRBV20-1 with TRBJ2-5; 10 bases match TRBD2. The end of the DNA fits TRBJ2-4 better, so the J call may be wrong. The CDR3 has 15 amino acids. Per the germline V gene, CDR1 is DFQATT and CDR2 is SNEGSKA (reference sequence). The CDR3 here is CSARDVAGGRNIQYF. The CDR3 nucleotides read TGCAGTGCTAGAGATGTAGCGGGGGGCAGAAACATTCAGTACTTC.

This rearrangement joins TRBV29-1 to TRBJ2-7; TRBD1 matches at 7 bases. Germline assignment: CDR1 SQVTM and CDR2 ANQGSEA. The CDR3 is 12 amino acids. Trimming took 7 bases from V and 3 from J; bases not matched to a gene: 6. The CDR3 here is CSAADRVYEQYF. For the CDR3, the DNA is TGCAGCGCAGCCGACAGGGTCTACGAGCAGTACTTC.

This clonotype was seen more than once but under ten times. DNA for the CDR3: TGCGCCAGCAGCTCAGGACAGCGCACAGATACGCAGTATTTT. Its protein is CASSSGQRTDTQYF. The genes are TRBV5-1 and TRBJ2-3; D is possibly TRBD1 (6 bases). The CDR3 spans 14 residues. Per germline, CDR1 SGHRS and CDR2 YFSETQ. With 3 bases removed from V and 1 base from J, the gap between germline ends came to 9 bases.

This rearrangement joins TRBV10-3 to TRBJ2-5; possibly TRBD1 for D (6 bases). This CDR3 region has 13 residues. The V gene lost 6 bases and the J gene lost 3 bases, with 11 bases spanning the gap. Germline lookup yields CDR1 ENHRY and CDR2 SYGVKD. The DNA for the CDR3 is TGTGCCATCAGAGACAGGACGGAAGAGACCCAGTACTTC. Protein sequence: CAIRDRTEETQYF.

To note about this clonotype: The junction and the germline gene differ at one end; a read error may be behind it. The chain is built from TRBV14 and TRBJ2-1, with D unclear. This CDR3 comprises 11 residues. Germline CDR1 reads SGHDN; CDR2 reads FVKESK. The CDR3 spells CAGSLMGEQFF. Here the CDR3 DNA reads TGTGCCGGCAGCCTCATGGGTGAGCAGTTCTTC. The whole variable domain, filled in from reference TRBV14 and TRBJ2-1, reads EAGVTQFPSHSVIEKGQTVTLRCDPISGHDNLYWYRRVMGKEIKFLLHFVKESKQDESGMPNNRFLAERTGGTYSTLKVQPAELEDSGVYFCAGSLMGEQFFGPGTRLTVL.

CDR3 loop: CAIRARETNTEAFF. As DNA, the CDR3 is TGTGCCATCAGAGCCAGGGAAACGAACACTGAAGCTTTCTTT. The rearrangement links TRBV10-3 to TRBJ1-1; possibly TRBD1 for D (5 bases). The CDR3 spans 14 residues. Germline CDR1 ENHRY, CDR2 SYGVKD. Trimming shortened V by 6 bases and J by 1 base, and 12 bases separated the two germline ends.

This clonotype has a handful of counts. J is TRBJ2-4 and V is TRBV12-3 or TRBV12-4; 9 nucleotides agree with TRBD1. The CDR3 runs 13 residues. V dropped 6 bases and J dropped 13; count of bases not matched to a gene: 10. DNA of the CDR3: TGTGCCAGCAGCGACGGGACAGGGAGGTCACAGTACTTC. Amino acid sequence: CASSDGTGRSQYF.

As concerns this clonotype: Germline and junction disagree at one end, which may indicate a read error. J is TRBJ2-4 and V is TRBV11-2, with unresolved D. This CDR3 region has 14 residues. Germline loops: CDR1 SGHAT, CDR2 FQNNGV. CDR3 residues: CTSSRDPSKNIQYF. The CDR3 nucleotides read TGTACCAGCAGCCGAGACCCATCCAAAAACATTCAGTACTTC.

The chain uses TRBV6-1 and TRBJ2-2, with D unclear. V shed 7 bases and J shed 8 bases, with 14 bases lying between them. This CDR3 region has 13 residues. Germline V gene lookup returns CDR1 MNHNS and CDR2 SASEGT. CDR3 sequence (DNA): TGTGCCAGCAAACCCGAAGGCGAAGGGGAGCTGTTTTTT. Translated: CASKPEGEGELFF.

This clonotype appeared a few times. J is TRBJ2-3 and V is TRBV27; D remains ambiguous. Between the trimmed V and J ends, which lost 8 bases and 6 bases, there was a span of 9 bases. Germline V lookup: CDR1 MNHEY, CDR2 SMNVEV (reference sequence). This CDR3 region has 11 residues. The CDR3 protein is CASRSRDTQYF. CDR3 nucleotide sequence: TGTGCCAGCCGTTCCAGGGATACGCAGTATTTT.

The chain employs TRBV20-1 and TRBJ2-4, with TRBD2 matching over 16 bases. The DNA end is more similar to TRBJ2-7, so the J call may be wrong. The germline gives CDR1 DFQATT, CDR2 SNEGSKA (reference sequence). This CDR3 has 17 amino acids. This CDR3 is CSAPKPGLAGGLYEQYF. The CDR3 DNA reads as TGCAGTGCTCCTAAACCGGGACTAGCGGGAGGGCTCTACGAGCAGTACTTC.

In DNA form, the CDR3 reads TGCAGCGTTGCTCCCTTAATAGACAAGAACACTGAAGCTTTCTTT. This encodes CSVAPLIDKNTEAFF. V gene TRBV29-1 combines with J gene TRBJ1-1; no reliable D call. The germline V gene has CDR1 SQVTM and CDR2 ANQGSEA. The V gene lost 4 bases and the J gene lost 1 base, with 16 bases spanning the gap. The CDR3 spans 15 residues.